This T cell receptor (beta chain) was sequenced during a study of cytomegalovirus exposure and HLA in healthy donors. Findings and limits, study-wide: Because they were indistinguishable, some V segments, including TRBV6-2 and TRBV6-3, were excluded. Reportedly, a later analysis found an Asian-associated ancestry cluster had fewer N-insertions than the approximately 700-donor mean. Most TCR sequences showed up rarely, but some public TCRs showed up in many donors. TCR beta V- and J-gene trimming, according to a later analysis, was linked to a missense DCLRE1C variant.

A multiplex PCR was run with 60 Vbeta primers and 13 Jbeta primers. Generated by immunoSEQ multiplex PCR, the TCRdb table keeps only in-frame clones and is missing some. Here the sample spans 180,000 or so clones, around 80% being singletons. About this clone: The antigen remains unidentified. This CDR3 is also generated by other DNA sequences in the sample.

This CDR3 comprises 12 residues. Germline CDR1 MNHEY, CDR2 SVGAGI. Trimming took 5 bases from V and 4 from J, leaving 9 bases between them. The sample consisted of PBMCs. The V gene is TRBV6-5, the J gene TRBJ2-7; the D gene is possibly TRBD2 (5 bases). The sequence derives from a girl aged 10 to 17 in good health and CMV-seropositive. CDR3 in DNA: TGTGCCAGCAGTGCGACGGGGTACGAGCAGTACTTC. It yields the protein CASSATGYEQYF.